This T cell receptor beta chain was observed in a study of OX40 agonist ivuxolimab in advanced cancers. Study overall: Mean age around 64 years, range 23 to 79; 82.7% male.

Assay: immunoSEQ multiplex PCR; the TCRdb copy retains only in-frame clones and omits some. The sample lists over 65,000 clones; roughly 84% were seen once. The timepoints at which blood was sampled were baseline, cycle 4 day 1, and cycle 7 day 1. This clonotype was sampled from an adult with an advanced solid tumor such as melanoma, head and neck, liver or kidney cancer. The specimen comprised CD4+ or CD8+ T cells sorted from blood, sampled in a trial of the OX40 agonist ivuxolimab.

As DNA, the CDR3 is TGCAGCGTTGACAAGTCCTATGGCTACACCTTC. This gives the protein CSVDKSYGYTF. The chain employs TRBV29-1 and TRBJ1-2, with unresolved D. Germline CDR1 and CDR2: SQVTM and ANQGSEA. The germline V and J ends were trimmed by 3 bases and 4 bases, with 6 bases remaining between them. The CDR3 has 11 residues.